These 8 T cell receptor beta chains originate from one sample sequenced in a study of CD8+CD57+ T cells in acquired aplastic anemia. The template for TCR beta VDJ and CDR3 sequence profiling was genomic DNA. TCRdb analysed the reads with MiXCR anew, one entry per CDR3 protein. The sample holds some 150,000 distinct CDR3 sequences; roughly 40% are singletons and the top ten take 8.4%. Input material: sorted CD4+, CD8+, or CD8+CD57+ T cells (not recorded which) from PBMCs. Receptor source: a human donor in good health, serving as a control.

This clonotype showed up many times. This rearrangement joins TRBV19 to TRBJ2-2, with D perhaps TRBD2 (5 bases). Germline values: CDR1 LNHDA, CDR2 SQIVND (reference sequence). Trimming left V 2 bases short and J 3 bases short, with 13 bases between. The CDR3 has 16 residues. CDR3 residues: CASSIRGQVDTGELFF. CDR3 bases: TGTGCCAGTAGTATACGAGGGCAGGTGGACACCGGGGAGCTGTTTTTT. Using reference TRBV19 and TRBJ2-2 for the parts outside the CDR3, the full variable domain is DGGITQSPKYLFRKEGQNVTLSCEQNLNHDAMYWYRQDPGQGLRLIYYSQIVNDFQKGDIAEGYSVSREKKESFPLTVTSAQKNPTAFYLCASSIRGQVDTGELFFGEGSRLTVL.

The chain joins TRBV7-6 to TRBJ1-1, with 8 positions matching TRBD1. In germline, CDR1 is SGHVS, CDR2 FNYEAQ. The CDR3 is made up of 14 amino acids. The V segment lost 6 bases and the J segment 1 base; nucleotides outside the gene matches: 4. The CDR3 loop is CASRSDRGNTEAFF. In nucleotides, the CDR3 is TGTGCCAGCAGGTCCGACAGGGGGAACACTGAAGCTTTCTTT. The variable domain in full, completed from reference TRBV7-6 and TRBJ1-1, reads GAGVSQSPRYKVTKRGQDVALRCDPISGHVSLYWYRQALGQGPEFLTYFNYEAQQDKSGLPNDRFSAERPEGSISTLTIQRTEQRDSAMYRCASRSDRGNTEAFFGQGTRLTVV.

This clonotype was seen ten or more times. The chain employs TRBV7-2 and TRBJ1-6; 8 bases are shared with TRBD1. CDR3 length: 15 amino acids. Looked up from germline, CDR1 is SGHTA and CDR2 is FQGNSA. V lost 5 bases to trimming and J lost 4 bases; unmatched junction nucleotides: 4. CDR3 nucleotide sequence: TGTGCCAGCAGCACCCGGACAGGGTATAATTCACCCCTCCACTTT. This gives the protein CASSTRTGYNSPLHF.

CDR3 bases: TGCAGTGCTAAAGGACCGGCGCATATCACTGAAGCTTTCTTT. Translated: CSAKGPAHITEAFF. The chain combines TRBV20-1 with TRBJ1-1; no clear D. The CDR3 is 14 amino acids. Germline V gene lookup returns CDR1 DFQATT and CDR2 SNEGSKA (reference sequence). Deletions cut 4 bases from V and 4 bases from J, with 16 bases between.

This CDR3 is CASSRSLTLREGTDTQYF. As DNA, the CDR3 is TGTGCCAGCAGCCGATCGCTGACCCTGAGAGAGGGCACAGATACGCAGTATTTT. The rearrangement joins TRBV2 to TRBJ2-3, with no clear D. This CDR3 has 18 amino acids. The germline V gene has CDR1 SNHLY and CDR2 FYNNEI. Trimming shortened V by 6 bases and J by 1 base, and 23 bases separated the two germline ends.

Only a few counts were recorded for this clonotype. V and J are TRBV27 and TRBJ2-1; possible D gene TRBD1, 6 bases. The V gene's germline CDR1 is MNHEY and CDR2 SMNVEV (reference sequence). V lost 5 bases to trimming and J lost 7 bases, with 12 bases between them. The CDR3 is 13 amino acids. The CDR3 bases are TGTGCCAGCAGTCCCAGGGGTTGGAATGAGCAGTTCTTC. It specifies CASSPRGWNEQFF.

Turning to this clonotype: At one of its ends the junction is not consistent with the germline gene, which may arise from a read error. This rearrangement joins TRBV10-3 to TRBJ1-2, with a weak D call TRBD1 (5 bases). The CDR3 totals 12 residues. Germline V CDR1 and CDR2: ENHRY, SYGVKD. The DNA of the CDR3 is TGTGCCAGCAGTTTGGGGCAGTATGGCTACACCTTC. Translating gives CASSLGQYGYTF.

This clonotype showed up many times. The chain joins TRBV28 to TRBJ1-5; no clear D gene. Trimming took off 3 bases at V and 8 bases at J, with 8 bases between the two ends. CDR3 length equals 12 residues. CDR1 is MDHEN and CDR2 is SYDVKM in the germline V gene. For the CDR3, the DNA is TGTGCCAGCAGTTTTAGTTCGAAGCCCCAGCATTTT. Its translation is CASSFSSKPQHF.